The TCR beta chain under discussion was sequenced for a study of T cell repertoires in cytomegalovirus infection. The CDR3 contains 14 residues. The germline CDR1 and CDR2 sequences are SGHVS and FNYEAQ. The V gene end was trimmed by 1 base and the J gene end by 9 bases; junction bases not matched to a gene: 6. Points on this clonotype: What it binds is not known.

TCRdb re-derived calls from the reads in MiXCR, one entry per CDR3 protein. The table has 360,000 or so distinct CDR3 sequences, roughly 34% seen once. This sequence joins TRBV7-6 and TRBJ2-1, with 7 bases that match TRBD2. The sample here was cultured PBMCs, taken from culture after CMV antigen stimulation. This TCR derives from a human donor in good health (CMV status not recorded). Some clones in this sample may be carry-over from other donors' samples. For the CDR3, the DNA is TGTGCCAGCAGCTTAGGGAACGCGGGAGTTGAGCAGTTCTTC. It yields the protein CASSLGNAGVEQFF.